This paragraph covers one T cell receptor beta chain sequence. These data come from a study of response to subunit inactivated influenza vaccine. TCRdb fed the RT-PCR reads into MiXCR, producing one record per CDR3 protein. The sample has roughly 760,000 distinct CDR3 sequences, less than 25% seen once. V lost 1 base and J 3 bases, leaving 12 bases between the germline ends. The CDR3 is made up of 15 amino acids. Germline CDR1 and CDR2: LNHNV and YYDKDF (reference sequence). The chain uses TRBV15 and TRBJ2-5, with D possibly called TRBD1 or TRBD2 (5 bases each). The specimen comprised PBMCs from blood, sampled 4 to 6 days after vaccination. This receptor was taken from a man aged 50-59 years who received an inactivated influenza vaccine. CDR3 nucleotides: TGTGCCACCAGCAGAGTCGGGACGCCTGAAGAGACCCAGTACTTC. Its translation: CATSRVGTPEETQYF.